The T cell receptor beta chain under discussion was sequenced for a study of CD8 T cells in Susac syndrome (dated by TCRdb to the late 2010s). For the wider study: Repertoire sequencing was used to test whether CD8+ T cell activation and differentiation in Susac syndrome was antigen driven. Findings and caveats that apply to the study as a whole: The TCR sequencing and HLA analysis was acknowledged to have included a relatively small number of individuals.

Peripheral blood CD8+ and CD4+ T cells from healthy donors, Susac syndrome patients and multiple sclerosis patients were profiled using high-throughput TCR beta sequencing. Healthy donors were included as age- and sex-matched controls. Bulk CD8+ and CD4+ T cells were purified by magnetic negative isolation, whereas CD8+ TEMRA cells were enriched by FACS. Blood was drawn into EDTA tubes, processed within 24 hours, and PBMCs were isolated by density gradient centrifugation. PBMCs destined for TCR sequencing were cryopreserved in liquid nitrogen and later thawed in a 37 °C water bath. Purity of sorted or isolated CD4+, CD8+ and CD8+ TEMRA cells was at least 90%. Note on this clonotype: The antigen it binds to is not known. Per-base qualities were not stored, and no clone one base away is much larger.

A distance of 14 bases separates the germline ends of V and J, which lose 4 bases and 7 bases respectively. From cysteine to phenylalanine, the CDR3 is 12 amino acids long. Kept here is only the CDR3 DNA, which spans 36 bases and is read in frame from base 1. CDR1 and CDR2 are drawn from the germline V gene (reference sequence): GTSNPN, SVGIG. RNA was extracted using the RNeasy kit, and about 0.5 to 1 ug of the RNA was reverse transcribed with random hexamers. The immunoSEQ multiplex PCR assay, covering 54 Vbeta and 13 Jbeta segments, was used to amplify TCR beta CDR3 regions. PCR amplification bias was corrected by using a synthetic template baseline for primer optimization and computational correction. The published analysis was carried out like this. Reads were annotated to V, D and J genes per IMGT and analyzed with immunoSEQ Analyzer, keeping only productive sequences. Clonality was computed as one minus Shannon entropy normalized by log2 of the number of productive unique sequences. Public and private clones were assessed among the 100 most prevalent clones of each patient and control. Clones were defined as Susac-specific when absent from the healthy and MS cohorts, from fewer than 1,300 published viral clones and from other ImmuneACCESS disease sequences. TCRdb reanalyzed the raw reads on its own, using fastp at Q25 for trimming and MiXCR for clone calling, and kept in-frame beta chains. Rows are combined by CDR3 protein, so each entry shows the most common genes and DNA. Clone size and V and J calls follow TCRdb, not the original study. Within this sample are more than 150,000 distinct CDR3 sequences, with around 96% of them counted one time only. About 0.13% of the sample comes from the top ten.

Here the chain combines TRBV30 and TRBJ2-7, with the D gene tentatively TRBD1 or TRBD2, based on 5 matching bases in each. The clonotype was recovered from a human donor in good health. Sequenced material: CD4+ T cells from PBMCs. CDR3 region: CAWTGTGMEQYF. The DNA sequence is given as TGTGCCTGGACCGGGACGGGGATGGAGCAGTACTTC. Here the CDR3 is joined to the reference TRBV30 and TRBJ2-7 genes, and the full variable domain is: SQTIHQWPATLVQPVGSPLSLECTVEGTSNPNLYWYRQAAGRGLQLLFYSVGIGQISSEVPQNLSASRPQDRQFILSSKKLLLSDSGFYLCAWTGTGMEQYFGPGTRLTVT.